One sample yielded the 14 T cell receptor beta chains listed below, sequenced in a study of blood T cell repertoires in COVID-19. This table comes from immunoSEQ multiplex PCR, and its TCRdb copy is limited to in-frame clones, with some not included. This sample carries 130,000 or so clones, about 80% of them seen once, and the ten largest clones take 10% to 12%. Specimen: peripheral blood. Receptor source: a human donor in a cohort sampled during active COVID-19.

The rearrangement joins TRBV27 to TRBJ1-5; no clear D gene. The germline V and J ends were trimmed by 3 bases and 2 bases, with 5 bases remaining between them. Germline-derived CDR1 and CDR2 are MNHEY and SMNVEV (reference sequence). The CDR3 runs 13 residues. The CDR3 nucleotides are TGTGCCAGCAGTTTCGGGGGCAATCAGCCCCAGCATTTT. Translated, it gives CASSFGGNQPQHF.

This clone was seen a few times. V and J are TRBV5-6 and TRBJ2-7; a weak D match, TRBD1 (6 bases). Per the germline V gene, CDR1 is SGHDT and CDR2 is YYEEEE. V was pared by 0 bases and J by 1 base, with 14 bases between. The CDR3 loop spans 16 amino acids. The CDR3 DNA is TGTGCCAGCAGCTTGGGATGGGGGACAAGTTCCTACGAGCAGTACTTC. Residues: CASSLGWGTSSYEQYF.

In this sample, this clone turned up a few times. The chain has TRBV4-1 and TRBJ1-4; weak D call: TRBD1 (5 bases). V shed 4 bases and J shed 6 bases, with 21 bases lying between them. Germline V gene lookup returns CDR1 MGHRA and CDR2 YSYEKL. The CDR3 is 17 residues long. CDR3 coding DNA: TGCGCCAGCAGCCCCCCCTCAGGCTCAGGGATTGATGAAAAACTGTTTTTT. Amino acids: CASSPPSGSGIDEKLFF.

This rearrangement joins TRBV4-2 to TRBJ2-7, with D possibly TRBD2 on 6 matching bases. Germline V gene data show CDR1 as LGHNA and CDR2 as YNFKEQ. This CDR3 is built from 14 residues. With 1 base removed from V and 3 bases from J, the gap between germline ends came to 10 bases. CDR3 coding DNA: TGTGCCAGCAGCCAAGGGAGGGGAGGCTACGAGCAGTACTTC. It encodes CASSQGRGGYEQYF.

CDR3 amino acids: CASSSGQTMKNTEAFF. CDR3 bases: TGTGCCAGCAGTTCAGGACAGACGATGAAGAACACTGAAGCTTTCTTT. This sequence joins TRBV28 and TRBJ1-1; the D gene is possibly TRBD1 (6 bases). This CDR3 spans 16 amino acids. CDR1 is MDHEN, CDR2 SYDVKM, per germline. Trimming stripped 4 bases from V and 1 base from J, with 16 bases between. Filled out from reference TRBV28 and TRBJ1-1, the complete variable domain reads DVKVTQSSRYLVKRTGEKVFLECVQDMDHENMFWYRQDPGLGLRLIYFSYDVKMKEKGDIPEGYSVSREKKERFSLILESASTNQTSMYLCASSSGQTMKNTEAFFGQGTRLTVV.

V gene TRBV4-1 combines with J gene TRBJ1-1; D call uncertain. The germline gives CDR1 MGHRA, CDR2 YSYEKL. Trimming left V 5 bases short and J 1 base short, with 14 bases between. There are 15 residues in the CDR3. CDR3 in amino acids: CASSSEGGKNTEAFF. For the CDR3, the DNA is TGCGCCAGCAGCTCCGAGGGTGGGAAGAACACTGAAGCTTTCTTT.

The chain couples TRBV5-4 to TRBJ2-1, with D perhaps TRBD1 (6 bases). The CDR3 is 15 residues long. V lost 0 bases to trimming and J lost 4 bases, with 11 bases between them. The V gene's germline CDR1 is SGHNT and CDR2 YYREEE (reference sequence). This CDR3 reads CASSLVGQGYNEQFF. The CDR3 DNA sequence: TGTGCCAGCAGCTTGGTAGGGCAGGGGTACAATGAGCAGTTCTTC.

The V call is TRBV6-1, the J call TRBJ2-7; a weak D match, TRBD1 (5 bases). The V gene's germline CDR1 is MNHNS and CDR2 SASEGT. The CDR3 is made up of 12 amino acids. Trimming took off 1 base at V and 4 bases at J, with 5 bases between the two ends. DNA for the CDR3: TGTGCCAGCAGTGAAGACAGGTACGAGCAGTACTTC. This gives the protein CASSEDRYEQYF.

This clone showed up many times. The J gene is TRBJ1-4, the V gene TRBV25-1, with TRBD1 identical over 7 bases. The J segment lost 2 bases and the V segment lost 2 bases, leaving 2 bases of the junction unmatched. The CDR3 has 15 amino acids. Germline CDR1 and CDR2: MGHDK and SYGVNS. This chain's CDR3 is CASSEQGVTNEKLFF. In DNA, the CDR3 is TGTGCCAGCAGTGAACAGGGGGTTACTAATGAAAAACTGTTTTTT.

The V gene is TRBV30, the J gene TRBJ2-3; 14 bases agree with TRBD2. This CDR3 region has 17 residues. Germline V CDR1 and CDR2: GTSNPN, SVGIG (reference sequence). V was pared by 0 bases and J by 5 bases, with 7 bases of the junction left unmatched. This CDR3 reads CAWSVGTSGGAEDTQYF. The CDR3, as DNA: TGTGCCTGGAGTGTGGGGACTAGCGGGGGAGCGGAAGATACGCAGTATTTT. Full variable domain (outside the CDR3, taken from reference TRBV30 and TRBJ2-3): SQTIHQWPATLVQPVGSPLSLECTVEGTSNPNLYWYRQAAGRGLQLLFYSVGIGQISSEVPQNLSASRPQDRQFILSSKKLLLSDSGFYLCAWSVGTSGGAEDTQYFGPGTRLTVL.

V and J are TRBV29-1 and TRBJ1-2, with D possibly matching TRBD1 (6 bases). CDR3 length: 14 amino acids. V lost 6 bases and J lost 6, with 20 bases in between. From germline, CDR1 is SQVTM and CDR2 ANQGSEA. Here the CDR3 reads CSVGWPGAVDGYTF. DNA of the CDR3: TGCAGCGTCGGCTGGCCAGGGGCCGTGGATGGCTACACCTTC.

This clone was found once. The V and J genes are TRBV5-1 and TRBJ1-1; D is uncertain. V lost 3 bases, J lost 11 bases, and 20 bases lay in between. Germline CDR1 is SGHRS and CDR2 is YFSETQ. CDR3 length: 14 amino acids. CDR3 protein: CASSSGLLAGDAFF. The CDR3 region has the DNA TGCGCCAGCAGCTCGGGGTTACTGGCTGGGGATGCTTTCTTT.

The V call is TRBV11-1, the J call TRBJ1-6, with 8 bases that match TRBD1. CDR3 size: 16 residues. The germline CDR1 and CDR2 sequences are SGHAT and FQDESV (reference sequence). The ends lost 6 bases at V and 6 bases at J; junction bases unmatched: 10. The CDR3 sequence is CASSSPSGQANSPLHF. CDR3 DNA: TGTGCCAGCAGTTCGCCCTCGGGACAGGCTAATTCACCCCTCCACTTT.

In DNA, the CDR3 is TGTGCCAGCAGTTCTACCGATCCCTACGAGCAGTACTTC. It yields the protein CASSSTDPYEQYF. J is TRBJ2-7 and V is TRBV6-5; D call uncertain. There are 13 residues in the CDR3. Germline V lookup: CDR1 MNHEY, CDR2 SVGAGI. V gave up 4 bases and J gave up 2 bases, with 9 bases separating them.